The T cell receptor (beta chain) under discussion was sequenced for a study of shared clonotypes between healthy human individuals. Study results and limitations: Clonotype sharing across several donors was observed for 5% to 6.5% of naive CD4 clonotypes. Specimens sampled were limited to blood, with tissue repertoires likely differing.

The CDR3 loop spans 14 amino acids. Germline V gives CDR1 MDHEN, CDR2 SYDVKM. Researchers ran the assay at a deep level. Produced via immunoSEQ multiplex PCR; TCRdb's table is partial and in-frame only. The data show hundreds of thousands of clones, around 67% seen once. In its sample, this clone was seen a few times. The antigen is undetermined. The material sequenced was memory CD4+ T cells sorted from blood. The sample's subset: CD45RA-negative fraction. The chain carries TRBV28 and TRBJ2-3; D perhaps matches TRBD1 (7 bases). The receptor was derived from a woman aged 25-40 years in good health. CDR3 bases: TGTGCTGCCGGAGGGGGCGGGGTGACTTATACGCAGTATTTT. Protein product: CAAGGGGVTYTQYF. Full variable domain (outside the CDR3, taken from reference TRBV28 and TRBJ2-3): DVKVTQSSRYLVKRTGEKVFLECVQDMDHENMFWYRQDPGLGLRLIYFSYDVKMKEKGDIPEGYSVSREKKERFSLILESASTNQTSMYLCAAGGGGVTYTQYFGPGTRLTVL.